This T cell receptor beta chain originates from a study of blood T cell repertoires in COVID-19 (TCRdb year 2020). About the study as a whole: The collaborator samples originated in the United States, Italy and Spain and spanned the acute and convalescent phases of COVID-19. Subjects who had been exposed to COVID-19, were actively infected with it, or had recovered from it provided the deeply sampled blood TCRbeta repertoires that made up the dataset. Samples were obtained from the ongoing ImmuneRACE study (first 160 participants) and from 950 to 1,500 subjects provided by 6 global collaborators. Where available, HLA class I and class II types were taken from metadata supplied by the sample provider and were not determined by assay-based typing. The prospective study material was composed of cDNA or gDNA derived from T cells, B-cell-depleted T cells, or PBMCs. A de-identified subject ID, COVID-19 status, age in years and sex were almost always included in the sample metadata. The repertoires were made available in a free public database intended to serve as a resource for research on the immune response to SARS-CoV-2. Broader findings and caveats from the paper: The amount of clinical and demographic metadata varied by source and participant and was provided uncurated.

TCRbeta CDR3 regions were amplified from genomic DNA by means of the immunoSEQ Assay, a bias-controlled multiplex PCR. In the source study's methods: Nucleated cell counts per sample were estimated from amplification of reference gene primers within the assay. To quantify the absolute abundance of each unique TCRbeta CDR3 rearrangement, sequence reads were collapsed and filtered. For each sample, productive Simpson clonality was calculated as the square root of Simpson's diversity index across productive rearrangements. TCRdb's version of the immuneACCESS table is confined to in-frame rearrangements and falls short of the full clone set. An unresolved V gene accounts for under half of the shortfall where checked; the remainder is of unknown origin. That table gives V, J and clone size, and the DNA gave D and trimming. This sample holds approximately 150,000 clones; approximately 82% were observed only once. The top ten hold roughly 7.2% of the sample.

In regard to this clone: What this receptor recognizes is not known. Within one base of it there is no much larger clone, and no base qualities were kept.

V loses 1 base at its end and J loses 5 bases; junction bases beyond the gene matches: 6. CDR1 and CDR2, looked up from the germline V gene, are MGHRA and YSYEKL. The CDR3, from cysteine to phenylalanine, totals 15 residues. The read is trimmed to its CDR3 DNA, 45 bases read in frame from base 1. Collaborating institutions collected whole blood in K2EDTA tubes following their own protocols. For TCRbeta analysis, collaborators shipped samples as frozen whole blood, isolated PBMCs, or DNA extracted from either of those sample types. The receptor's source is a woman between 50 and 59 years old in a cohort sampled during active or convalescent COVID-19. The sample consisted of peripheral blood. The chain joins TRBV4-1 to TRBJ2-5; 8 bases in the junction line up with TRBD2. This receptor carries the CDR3 CASSQGGLGLETQYF. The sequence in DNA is TGCGCCAGCAGCCAAGGGGGACTAGGATTGGAGACCCAGTACTTC.